This T cell receptor (beta chain) was captured by sequencing in a study of T cell responses to AZD1222 COVID-19 vaccine (dated by TCRdb to the early 2020s). For the study in its entirety: TCR sequencing covered 230 to 250 trial participants: 207 given two doses of AZD1222 and 26 given two doses of MenACWY control vaccine. Trial participants were enrolled into age subgroups of 18-55, 56-69 and 70-plus years, which contained around 140, 26 and 57 TCR-sequenced participants, respectively.

The CDR3 regions of human TCRbeta chains were analyzed by immunosequencing. For the original study's pipeline: TCRs in the repertoires were compared against a reference library of SARS-CoV-2-specific TCRs that had been generated with the MIRA antigen-specificity platform. Breadth was defined as the fraction of unique TCRs that were SARS-CoV-2-associated, and depth was defined as the fraction of total T cells that were SARS-CoV-2-associated. Each spike-specific TCR was assigned to its reactive spike region and to a CD4 or CD8 class using the MIRA data. Log10-transformed breadth and depth values were compared by one-way ANOVA with Sidak's multiple comparisons tests. Here the immuneACCESS table is served through TCRdb, limited to in-frame sequences with V and J called. Missing clones are a known gap in these copies; in checked studies unresolved V genes cover under half, and the rest lacks a known reason. The V and J calls and clone size come from that table; D and trimming were worked out from the DNA. For this sample there are approximately 89,000 clones; 70% to 90% appear just once. Of the sample, 4.5% to 7% falls within the top ten clones.

The junction shows trimming of 0 bases on V and 7 bases on J, plus 15 bases between the germline ends. Its CDR3 holds 15 amino acids, cysteine through phenylalanine. The read is trimmed to its CDR3 DNA, 45 bases read in frame from base 1. The germline V gene supplies CDR1 MGHRA and CDR2 YSYEKL. What the study reported, not specific to this receptor: The whole spike protein was spanned by vaccine-associated CD4 TCRs, and dominant responses were seen in regions 160-218 and 743-854. Because no day 14 peak-response samples were available, repertoires were characterized only after the peak T cell response. Participants were mostly white British, with more females than males. The authors suggested clonal diversity may have been underestimated. Conclusions about previously exposed vaccinees are limited, since just 5 or 6 AZD1222 recipients were seropositive for SARS-CoV-2 at baseline. Epitopes outside the regions mutated in the B.1.351 and B.1.1.7 variants were reportedly recognized by nearly half of the unique spike-specific TCRs. Spike-specific TCR breadth and depth rose significantly after two AZD1222 doses compared with day 0 and with MenACWY recipients. The 56-69-year group was small, and its depth increase did not reach significance, likely because of low power.

To note about this clone: This clone's antigen is unknown. Per-base qualities were not stored, and no clone one base away is much larger.

The sample's time point, from its label and the paper: about 28 days (+/-7) after the second vaccine dose. Because spike-specific TCR depth and breadth did not differ between the two schedules, AZD1222 recipients who got a second dose at roughly 4 weeks were pooled with those who got a second dose at roughly 12 weeks. Samples from vaccinated people were obtained from the UK trials COV001 and COV002, which included a single-blind randomized controlled phase 2/3 trial of AZD1222 (ChAdOx1 nCoV-19) in healthy adults. Trial participant PBMC samples were collected at day 0 and day 28 after the second dose for TCRbeta chain sequencing.

Recombination linked TRBV4-1 to TRBJ2-5, with TRBD2 perhaps the D gene, on 5 matching bases. The receptor comes from an adult who received the AZD1222 COVID-19 vaccine. This specimen was peripheral blood, taken 28 days after the second AZD1222 dose. The nucleotide sequence is given as TGCGCCAGCAGCCAAGAAGGGTCAGTCGGAGGGACCCAGTACTTC. Its coded protein is CASSQEGSVGGTQYF.